This T cell receptor beta chain was captured in a study of cytomegalovirus exposure and HLA in healthy donors. The PCR used 60 Vbeta and 13 Jbeta primers. Produced via immunoSEQ multiplex PCR; TCRdb's table is partial and in-frame only. The table shows roughly 100,000 clones, with roughly three quarters occurring only once. This CDR3 has 12 amino acids. CDR1 is SGDLS, CDR2 YYNGEE, per germline. V lost 2 bases to trimming and J lost 6 bases, with 5 bases between them. The clonotype originates from a woman aged 55 to 70 in good health and CMV-seronegative. The specimen was PBMCs. This chain joins TRBV9 and TRBJ2-2, with D unclear. This CDR3 is CASSVHSGELFF. The CDR3 region has the DNA TGTGCCAGCAGCGTTCATTCCGGGGAGCTGTTTTTT.